Following are 3 T cell receptor beta chains from one sample sequenced in a study of beta chain features in type 1 diabetes. Reverse transcribing all isolated RNA meant expressed TCRB transcripts were sequenced. Method: immunoSEQ multiplex PCR; TCRdb's copy keeps in-frame clones and lacks some. The sample includes 310,000 or so clones, approximately 11% of them seen just once. Sequencing was performed on naive CD4+ T cells from blood. The receptors derive from a woman aged 25 to 39 in good health.

This clone was counted only a few times. V usage is TRBV9 and J usage is TRBJ2-3; no firm D call. CDR1 and CDR2 from the germline V gene are SGDLS and YYNGEE. The length of the CDR3 is 16 residues. V shed 0 bases and J shed 1 base, with 12 bases lying between them. CDR3 protein: CASSVVSQLGTDTQYF. DNA of the CDR3: TGTGCCAGCAGCGTAGTATCTCAGTTGGGCACAGATACGCAGTATTTT.

This chain links TRBV18 with TRBJ2-7; 10 bases fit TRBD2. The CDR3 has 14 residues. Trimming at V came to 3 bases and at J to 6 bases, leaving 5 bases not matched to a gene. The germline gives CDR1 KGHSH, CDR2 LQKENI. DNA of the CDR3: TGTGCCAGCTCACCCGGGACTAGCGATCTCGAGCAGTACTTC. It codes for CASSPGTSDLEQYF.

The chain is built from TRBV28 and TRBJ2-4; 7 positions agree with TRBD2. Germline values: CDR1 MDHEN, CDR2 SYDVKM. The CDR3 runs to 18 residues. V was pared by 4 bases and J by 6 bases, with 18 bases of the junction left unmatched. CDR3 protein: CASSSPAGREGRRNIQYF. The CDR3 DNA follows: TGTGCCAGCAGTTCACCCGCAGGGAGGGAGGGCCGCAGAAACATTCAGTACTTC.